The clone carrying this TCR beta chain was observed many times. Looked up from germline, CDR1 is SGHRS and CDR2 is YFSETQ. The V gene end was trimmed by 6 bases and the J gene end by 5 bases; junction bases not matched to a gene: 10. The CDR3 extends over 14 amino acids. Preparation of the TCRbeta library was carried out with unique molecular identifiers. TCRdb recomputed calls from the PCR reads with MiXCR, one row per CDR3 protein. The table lists hundreds of thousands of distinct CDR3 sequences, 9.5% to 15% of them singletons. This record comes from a study of T-cell reconstitution after alpha-beta-depleted transplantation in children.

The TCR comes from a human donor who donated a stem cell graft to a child with acute lymphoblastic leukemia. Sample: PBMCs from the stem cell graft donor, taken from the stem cell graft. This chain uses TRBV5-1 with TRBJ2-7, with TRBD1 matching 8 bases. The CDR3 is CASNLIGGQDEQYF. CDR3 DNA sequence: TGCGCCAGCAACTTAATAGGGGGACAGGACGAGCAGTACTTC.